These 3 T cell receptor beta chains came from one sample sequenced in a study of PD-1 blockade in classical Hodgkin lymphoma. All patients experienced relapse after autologous stem cell transplantation, and brentuximab vedotin exposure was variable. Only in-frame clones appear in the TCRdb table, and some are missing; sequencing was by immunoSEQ multiplex PCR. Of fewer than 15,000 clones in the sample, about four fifths were seen once. This specimen was peripheral blood mononuclear cells (PBMCs), taken at baseline. These receptors were obtained from a human donor with classical Hodgkin lymphoma.

A single count supports this clone. CDR3 protein: CSSRLNGRGNEQFF. The CDR3 DNA follows: TGCAGCTCCAGACTCAACGGACGTGGAAATGAGCAGTTCTTC. V and J are TRBV29-1 and TRBJ2-1, with unresolved D. Germline loops: CDR1 SQVTM, CDR2 ANQGSEA. Trimming left V 8 bases short and J 7 bases short, with 21 bases between. There are 14 residues in the CDR3.

The rearrangement joins TRBV7-3 to TRBJ1-1, with TRBD1 as a possible D gene (6 bases). V gave up 3 bases and J gave up 4 bases, with 9 bases separating them. Germline V gene data show CDR1 as SGHTA and CDR2 as FQGTGA. CDR3 length equals 13 residues. The CDR3 sequence: CASSFGRGTEAFF. DNA for the CDR3: TGTGCCAGCAGCTTCGGCAGGGGCACTGAAGCTTTCTTT.

This chain links TRBV11-3 with TRBJ2-3; D may match TRBD1 or TRBD2 (6 bases each). CDR1 SGHNT and CDR2 YENEEA come from the germline V gene. The CDR3 has 15 amino acids. V was shortened by 1 base and J by 6 bases, with 14 bases between the two germline ends. CDR3 protein: CASSLGSGAGDTQYF. The CDR3 DNA is TGTGCCAGCAGCTTAGGGTCGGGGGCCGGGGATACGCAGTATTTT.